The TCR beta chain described here comes from a study of T cell responses to AZD1222 COVID-19 vaccine. Of note for this clone: Antigen: not known.

Study findings and constraints: All repertoire sampling was performed exclusively after the peak T cell response. Donors were largely white British and mainly female; clonal diversity was possibly underestimated. Close to half of all spike-specific TCRs reportedly target regions of the variants that are unmutated. Compared with day 0, the breadth and depth of the Spike-specific TCR repertoire rose significantly after two doses of AZD1222.

Only in-frame clones appear in the TCRdb table, and some are missing; sequencing was by immunoSEQ multiplex PCR. The sample lists approximately 75,000 clones, 90% occurring once. The CDR3 is made up of 14 amino acids. CDR1 is SNHLY, CDR2 FYNNEI, per germline. The germline V and J ends were trimmed by 7 bases and 6 bases, with 18 bases remaining between them. The clonotype originates from an adult who received the AZD1222 COVID-19 vaccine. The specimen was peripheral blood, collected 28 days after the second AZD1222 dose. The chain couples TRBV2 to TRBJ1-2; D gene ambiguous. The CDR3 is CASKKALLSNGYTF. In DNA, the CDR3 is TGTGCCAGCAAGAAGGCCCTATTGAGTAATGGCTACACCTTC.